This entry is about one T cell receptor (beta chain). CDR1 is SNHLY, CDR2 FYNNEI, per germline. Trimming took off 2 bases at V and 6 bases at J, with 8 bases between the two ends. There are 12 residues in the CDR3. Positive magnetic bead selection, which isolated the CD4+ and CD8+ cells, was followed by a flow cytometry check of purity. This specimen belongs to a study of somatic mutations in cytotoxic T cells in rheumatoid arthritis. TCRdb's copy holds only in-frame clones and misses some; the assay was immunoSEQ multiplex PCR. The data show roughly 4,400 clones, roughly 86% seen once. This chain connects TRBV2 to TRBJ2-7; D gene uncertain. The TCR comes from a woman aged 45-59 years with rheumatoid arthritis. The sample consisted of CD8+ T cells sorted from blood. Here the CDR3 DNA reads TGTGCCAGCAGTGAATGGTGGGCCGAGCAGTACTTC. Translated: CASSEWWAEQYF.